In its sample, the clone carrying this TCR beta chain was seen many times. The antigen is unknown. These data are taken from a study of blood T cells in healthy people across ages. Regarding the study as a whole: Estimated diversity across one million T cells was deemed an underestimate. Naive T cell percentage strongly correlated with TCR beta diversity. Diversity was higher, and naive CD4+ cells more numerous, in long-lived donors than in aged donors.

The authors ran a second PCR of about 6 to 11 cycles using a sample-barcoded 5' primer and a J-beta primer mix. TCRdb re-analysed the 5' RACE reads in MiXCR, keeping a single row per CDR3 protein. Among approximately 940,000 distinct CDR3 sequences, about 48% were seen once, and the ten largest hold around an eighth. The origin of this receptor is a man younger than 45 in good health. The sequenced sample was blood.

The DNA of the CDR3 is TGTGCCAGCAGCCAAGGGGGGACGAACTATGGCTACACCTTC. Its translation is CASSQGGTNYGYTF. The chain uses TRBV3-1 and TRBJ1-2; possibly TRBD1 for D (5 bases). There are 14 residues in the CDR3. Trimming stripped 1 base from V and 2 bases from J, with 8 bases between. Germline CDR1 and CDR2: LGHDT and YNNKEL (reference sequence).